The clone carrying this T cell receptor beta chain was observed a handful of times. The CDR3 runs 11 residues. Germline CDR1 is MNHEY and CDR2 is SVGAGI. The V and J ends lost 10 bases and 3 bases respectively, with 7 bases between them. These data are taken from a study of T cell clones after liver transplantation. Assay: immunoSEQ multiplex PCR; the TCRdb copy retains only in-frame clones and omits some. Of roughly 56,000 clones listed, about 69% are singletons. V and J are TRBV6-5 and TRBJ1-3; D not certain. The clonotype comes from a human patient who received a liver transplant. Some of these T cells may belong to the graft donor. The material was CD4+ T cells from blood, obtained 52 to 60 months after liver transplant. The CDR3 nucleotides are TGTGCCACCGCCAGTGGAAACACCATATATTTT. It is translated as CATASGNTIYF.